This T cell receptor (beta chain) was captured by sequencing in a study of glioma-infiltrating T cells after dendritic cell vaccination. Turning to the study itself: Autologous tumor lysate was loaded overnight onto monocyte-derived dendritic cells grown about 7 days with IL-4 and GM-CSF.

Remarks on this clone: Antigen unknown.

Study results and limitations: No direct clonality-survival link was found; a diverse polyclonal response may matter.

CDR3 length equals 15 residues. Germline CDR1 and CDR2: SGHTS and YDEGEE. Germline trimming cut 1 base from V and 5 bases from J; bases unmatched to any gene: 6. The PCR used 60 V beta and 13 J beta primers. TCRdb's table, derived via immunoSEQ multiplex PCR, lists solely in-frame clones and lacks some. This sample has about 82,000 clones, with around nine tenths found just once. The clonotype was recovered from a human donor with glioblastoma. The sample was blood, taken before dendritic cell vaccination. The V gene is TRBV5-8, the J gene TRBJ1-1; the match to TRBD1 covers 9 bases. CDR3 in amino acids: CASSLQTGGLTEAFF. CDR3 coding DNA: TGTGCCAGCAGCTTGCAGACAGGGGGTTTAACTGAAGCTTTCTTT.